This is a list of T cell receptor beta chains from one sample in a study of blood T cells in healthy people across ages. TCRdb re-derived calls from the 5' RACE reads in MiXCR, one entry per CDR3 protein. The table includes hundreds of thousands of distinct CDR3 sequences, around 54% detected once. Sequenced input: blood. The receptors derive from a man between 60 and 70 years old in good health. Each CDR3 is given with its conserved first and last residue. Fields, in order: D gene, V gene, J gene, clone size, CDR3 length, CDR3 protein, CDR3 DNA. The D gene is left open where the match is weak. Not every row has a clone size; where given, it reads once, few, many or a size class.

D: NA; V: TRBV2; J: TRBJ2-3; size: NA; length: 12; CDR3: CASNLGTDTQYF; DNA: TGTGCCAGCAATCTCGGCACAGATACGCAGTATTTT
D: TRBD2; V: TRBV6-5; J: TRBJ2-5; size: NA; length: 17; CDR3: CASSYSSGVGYQETQYF; DNA: TGTGCCAGCAGTTACTCGAGCGGGGTAGGGTACCAAGAGACCCAGTACTTC
D: NA; V: TRBV27; J: TRBJ1-1; size: NA; length: 14; CDR3: CASSLSSVTTEAFF; DNA: TGTGCCAGCAGTTTATCGTCAGTCACAACTGAAGCTTTCTTT
D: TRBD1; V: TRBV2; J: TRBJ1-6; size: NA; length: 14; CDR3: CASSKDRANSPLHF; DNA: TGTGCCAGCAGTAAGGACAGGGCGAATTCACCCCTCCACTTT
D: NA; V: TRBV7-2; J: TRBJ2-5; size: NA; length: 14; CDR3: CASSLGGNGNEQYF; DNA: TGTGCCAGCAGCTTAGGGGGGAACGGGAATGAGCAGTACTTC
D: NA; V: TRBV10-3; J: TRBJ1-2; size: NA; length: 12; CDR3: CAISEFRDGYTF; DNA: TGTGCCATCAGTGAGTTTCGGGATGGCTACACCTTC
D: NA; V: TRBV5-1; J: TRBJ1-1; size: NA; length: 14; CDR3: CASSLAGVDTEAFF; DNA: TGCGCCAGCAGCTTGGCCGGAGTGGACACTGAAGCTTTCTTT
D: NA; V: TRBV9; J: TRBJ2-5; size: NA; length: 15; CDR3: CASSAHRGGGETQYF; DNA: TGTGCCAGCAGCGCCCACAGGGGAGGAGGAGAGACCCAGTACTTC
D: TRBD2; V: TRBV20-1; J: TRBJ2-2; size: once; length: 17; CDR3: CSARKLSGGANTGELFF; DNA: TGCAGTGCTAGAAAGCTTAGCGGGGGGGCGAACACCGGGGAGCTGTTTTTT
D: NA; V: TRBV7-2; J: TRBJ2-5; size: NA; length: 17; CDR3: CASSLDWIRASRETQYF; DNA: TGTGCCAGCAGCTTAGATTGGATAAGGGCCTCGCGGGAGACCCAGTACTTC